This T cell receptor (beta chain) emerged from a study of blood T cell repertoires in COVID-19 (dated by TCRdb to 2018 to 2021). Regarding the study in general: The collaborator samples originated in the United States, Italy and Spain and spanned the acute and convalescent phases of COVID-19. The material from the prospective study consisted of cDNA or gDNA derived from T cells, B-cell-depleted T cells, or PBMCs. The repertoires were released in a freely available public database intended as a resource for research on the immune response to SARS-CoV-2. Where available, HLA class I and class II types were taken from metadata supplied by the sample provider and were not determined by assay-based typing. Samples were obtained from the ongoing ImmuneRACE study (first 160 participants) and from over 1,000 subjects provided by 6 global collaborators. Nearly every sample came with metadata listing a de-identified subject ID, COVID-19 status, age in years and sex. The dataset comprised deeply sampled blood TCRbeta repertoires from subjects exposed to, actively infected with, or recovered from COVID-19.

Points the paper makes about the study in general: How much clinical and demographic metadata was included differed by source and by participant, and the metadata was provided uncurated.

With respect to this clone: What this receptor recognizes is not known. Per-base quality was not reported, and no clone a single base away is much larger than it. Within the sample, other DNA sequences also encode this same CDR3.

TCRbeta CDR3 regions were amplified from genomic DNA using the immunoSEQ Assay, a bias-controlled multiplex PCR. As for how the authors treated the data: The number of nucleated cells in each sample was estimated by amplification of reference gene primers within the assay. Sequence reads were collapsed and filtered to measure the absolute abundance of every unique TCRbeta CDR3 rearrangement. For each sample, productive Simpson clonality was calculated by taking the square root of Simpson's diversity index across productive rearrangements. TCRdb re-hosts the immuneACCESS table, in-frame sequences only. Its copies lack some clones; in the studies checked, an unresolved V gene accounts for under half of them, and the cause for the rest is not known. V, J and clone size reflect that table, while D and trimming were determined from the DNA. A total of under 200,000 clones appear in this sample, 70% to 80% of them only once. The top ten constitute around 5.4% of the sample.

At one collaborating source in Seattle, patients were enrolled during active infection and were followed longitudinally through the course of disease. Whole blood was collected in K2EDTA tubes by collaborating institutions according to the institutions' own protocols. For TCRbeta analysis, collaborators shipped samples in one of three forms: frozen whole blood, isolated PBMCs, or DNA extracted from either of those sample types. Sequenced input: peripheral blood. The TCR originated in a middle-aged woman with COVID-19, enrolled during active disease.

Here the CDR3 is given as CASSQDPSGGQETQYF. The base sequence is TGTGCCAGCAGCCAAGACCCTAGCGGGGGCCAAGAGACCCAGTACTTC. The V and J genes are TRBV3-1 (or the pseudogene TRBV3-2) and TRBJ2-5; 10 bases in between match TRBD2. The CDR3 runs 16 residues from the cysteine to the phenylalanine. Only the CDR3 DNA stays, 48 bases, in frame from base 1. CDR1 and CDR2 (LGHDT, YNNKEL) derive from the germline V gene (reference sequence). Unmatched junction bases come to 2, with V trimmed by 0 bases and J by 1 base.